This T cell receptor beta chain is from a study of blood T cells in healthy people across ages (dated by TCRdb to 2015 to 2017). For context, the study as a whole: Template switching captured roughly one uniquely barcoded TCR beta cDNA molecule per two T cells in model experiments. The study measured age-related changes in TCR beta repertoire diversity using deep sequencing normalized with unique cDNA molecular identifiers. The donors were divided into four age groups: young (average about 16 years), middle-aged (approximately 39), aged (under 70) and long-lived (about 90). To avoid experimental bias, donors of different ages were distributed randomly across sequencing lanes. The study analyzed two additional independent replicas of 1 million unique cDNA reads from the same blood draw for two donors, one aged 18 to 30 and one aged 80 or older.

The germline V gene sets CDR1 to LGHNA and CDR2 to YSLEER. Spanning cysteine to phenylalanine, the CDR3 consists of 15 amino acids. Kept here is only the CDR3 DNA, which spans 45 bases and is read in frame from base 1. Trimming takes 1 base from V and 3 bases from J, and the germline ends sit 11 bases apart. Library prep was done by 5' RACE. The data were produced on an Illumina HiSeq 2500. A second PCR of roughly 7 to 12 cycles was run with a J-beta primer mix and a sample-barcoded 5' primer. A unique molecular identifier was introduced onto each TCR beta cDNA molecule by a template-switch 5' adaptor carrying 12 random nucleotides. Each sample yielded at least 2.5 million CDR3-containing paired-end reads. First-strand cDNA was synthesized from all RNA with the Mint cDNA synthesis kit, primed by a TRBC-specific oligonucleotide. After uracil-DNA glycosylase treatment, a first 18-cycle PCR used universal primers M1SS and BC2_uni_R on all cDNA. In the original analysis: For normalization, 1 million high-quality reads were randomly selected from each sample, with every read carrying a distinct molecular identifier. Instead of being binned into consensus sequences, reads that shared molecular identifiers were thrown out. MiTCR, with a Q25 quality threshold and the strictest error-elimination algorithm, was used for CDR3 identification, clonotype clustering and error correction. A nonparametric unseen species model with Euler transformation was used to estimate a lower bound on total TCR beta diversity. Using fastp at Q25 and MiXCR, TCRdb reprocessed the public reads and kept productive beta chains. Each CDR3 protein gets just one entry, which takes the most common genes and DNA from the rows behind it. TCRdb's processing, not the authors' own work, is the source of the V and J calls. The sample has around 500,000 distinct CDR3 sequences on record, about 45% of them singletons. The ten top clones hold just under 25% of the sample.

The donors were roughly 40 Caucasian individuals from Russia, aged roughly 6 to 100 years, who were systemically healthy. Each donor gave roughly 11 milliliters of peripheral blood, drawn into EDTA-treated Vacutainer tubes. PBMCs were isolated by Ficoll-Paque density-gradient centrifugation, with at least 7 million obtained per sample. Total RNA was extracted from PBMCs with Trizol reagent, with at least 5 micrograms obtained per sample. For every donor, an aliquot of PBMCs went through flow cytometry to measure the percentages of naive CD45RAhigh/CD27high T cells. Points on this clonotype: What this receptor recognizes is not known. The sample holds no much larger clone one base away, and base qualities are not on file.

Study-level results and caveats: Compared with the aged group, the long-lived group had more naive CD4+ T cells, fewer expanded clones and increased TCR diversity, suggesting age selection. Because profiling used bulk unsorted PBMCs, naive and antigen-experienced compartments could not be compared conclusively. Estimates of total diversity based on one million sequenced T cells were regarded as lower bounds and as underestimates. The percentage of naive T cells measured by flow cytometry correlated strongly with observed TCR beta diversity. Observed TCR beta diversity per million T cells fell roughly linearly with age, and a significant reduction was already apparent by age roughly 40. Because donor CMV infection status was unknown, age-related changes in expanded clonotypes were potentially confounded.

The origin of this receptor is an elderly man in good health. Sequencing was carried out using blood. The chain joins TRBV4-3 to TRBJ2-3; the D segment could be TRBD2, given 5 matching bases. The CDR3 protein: CASSQGPTRTDTQYF. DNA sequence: TGCGCCAGCAGCCAAGGGCCCACTAGGACAGATACGCAGTATTTT.